The TCR beta chain described here comes from a study of blood T cell repertoires in COVID-19. Overall study: The United States, Italy and Spain provided the acute and convalescent COVID-19 samples. Sources were T cells, B-cell-depleted T cells, or PBMCs; the material itself was cDNA or gDNA.

Study processing details: Reference gene primer amplification yielded estimated nucleated cell counts. This table comes from immunoSEQ multiplex PCR, and its TCRdb copy is limited to in-frame clones, with some not included. Clone size and V and J calls were adopted from that table, with D and trimming inferred from the DNA. This sample carries about 250,000 clones, about 80% of them seen once, and the ten largest clones take approximately 4.8%. CDR3 length: 15 amino acids. Germline V lookup: CDR1 WSHSY, CDR2 SAAADI. After removal of 6 bases from V and 2 bases from J, the junction contained 10 bases not matched to a gene.

The receptor was isolated from a man in his fifties with active or convalescent COVID-19. Sequencing used peripheral blood. The gene calls are TRBV10-2 and TRBJ2-7; 7 bases align to TRBD1. CDR3 residues: CASRVDGTATYEQYF. DNA of the CDR3: TGCGCCAGCAGAGTCGACGGGACAGCTACCTACGAGCAGTACTTC.